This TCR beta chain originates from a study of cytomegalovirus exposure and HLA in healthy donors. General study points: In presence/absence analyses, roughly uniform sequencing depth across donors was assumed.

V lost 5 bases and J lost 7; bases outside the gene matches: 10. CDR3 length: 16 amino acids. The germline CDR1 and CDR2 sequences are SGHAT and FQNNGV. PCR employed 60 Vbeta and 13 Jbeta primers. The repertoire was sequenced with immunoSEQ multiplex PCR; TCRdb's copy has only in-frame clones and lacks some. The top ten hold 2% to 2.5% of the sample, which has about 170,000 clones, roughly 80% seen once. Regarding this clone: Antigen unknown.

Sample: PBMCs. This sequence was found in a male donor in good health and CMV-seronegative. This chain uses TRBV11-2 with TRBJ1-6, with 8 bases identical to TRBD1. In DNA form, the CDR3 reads TGTGCCAGCAGCCAGGGGGCAGGAGTATCAAATTCACCCCTCCACTTT. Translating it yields CASSQGAGVSNSPLHF. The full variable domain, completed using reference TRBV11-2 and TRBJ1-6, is EAGVAQSPRYKIIEKRQSVAFWCNPISGHATLYWYQQILGQGPKLLIQFQNNGVVDDSQLPKDRFSAERLKGVDSTLKIQPAKLEDSAVYLCASSQGAGVSNSPLHFGNGTRLTVT.